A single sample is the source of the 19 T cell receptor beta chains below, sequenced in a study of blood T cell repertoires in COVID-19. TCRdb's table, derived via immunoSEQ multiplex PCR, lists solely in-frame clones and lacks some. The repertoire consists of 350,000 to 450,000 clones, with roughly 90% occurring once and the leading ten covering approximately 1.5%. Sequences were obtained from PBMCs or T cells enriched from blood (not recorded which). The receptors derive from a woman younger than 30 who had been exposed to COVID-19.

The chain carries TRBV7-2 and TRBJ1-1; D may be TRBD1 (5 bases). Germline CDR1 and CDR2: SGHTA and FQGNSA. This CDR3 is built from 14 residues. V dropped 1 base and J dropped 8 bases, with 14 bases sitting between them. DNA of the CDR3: TGTGCCAGCAGCTTAGAAGGGGCCACCACGGAAGCTTTCTTT. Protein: CASSLEGATTEAFF.

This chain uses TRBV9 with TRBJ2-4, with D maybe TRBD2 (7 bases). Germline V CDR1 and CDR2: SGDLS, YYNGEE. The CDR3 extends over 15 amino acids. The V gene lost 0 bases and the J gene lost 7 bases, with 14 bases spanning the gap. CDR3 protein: CASSVDGGGANIQYF. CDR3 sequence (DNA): TGTGCCAGCAGCGTAGATGGTGGGGGGGCGAACATTCAGTACTTC.

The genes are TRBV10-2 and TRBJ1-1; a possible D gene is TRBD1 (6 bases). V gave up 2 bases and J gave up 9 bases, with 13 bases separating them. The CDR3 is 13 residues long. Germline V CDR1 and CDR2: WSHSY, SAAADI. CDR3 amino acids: CASSEQTGQQAFF. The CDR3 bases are TGCGCCAGCAGTGAGCAGACAGGACAACAAGCTTTCTTT.

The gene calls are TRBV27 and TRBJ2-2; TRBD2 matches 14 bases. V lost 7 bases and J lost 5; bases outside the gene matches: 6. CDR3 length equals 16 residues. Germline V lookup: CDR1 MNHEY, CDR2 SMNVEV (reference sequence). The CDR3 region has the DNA TGTGCCAGCAAGGGACTAGCGGGAGCACATACCGGGGAGCTGTTTTTT. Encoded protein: CASKGLAGAHTGELFF.

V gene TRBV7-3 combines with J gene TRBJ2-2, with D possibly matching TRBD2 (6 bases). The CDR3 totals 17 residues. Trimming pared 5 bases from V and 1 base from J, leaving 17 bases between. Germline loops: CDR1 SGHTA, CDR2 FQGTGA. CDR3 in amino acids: CASSPTPSAENTGELFF. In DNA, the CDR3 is TGTGCCAGCAGCCCCACCCCTAGCGCGGAGAACACCGGGGAGCTGTTTTTT. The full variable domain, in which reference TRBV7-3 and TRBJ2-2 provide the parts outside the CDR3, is GAGVSQTPSNKVTEKGKYVELRCDPISGHTALYWYRQSLGQGPEFLIYFQGTGAADDSGLPNDRFFAVRPEGSVSTLKIQRTERGDSAVYLCASSPTPSAENTGELFFGEGSRLTVL.

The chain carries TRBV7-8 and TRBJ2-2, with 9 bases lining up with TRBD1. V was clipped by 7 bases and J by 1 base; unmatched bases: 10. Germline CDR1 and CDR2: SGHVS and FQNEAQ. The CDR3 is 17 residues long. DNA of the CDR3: TGTGCCAGCACCCTGGGACCGGGACAGGGGAACACCGGGGAGCTGTTTTTT. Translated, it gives CASTLGPGQGNTGELFF.

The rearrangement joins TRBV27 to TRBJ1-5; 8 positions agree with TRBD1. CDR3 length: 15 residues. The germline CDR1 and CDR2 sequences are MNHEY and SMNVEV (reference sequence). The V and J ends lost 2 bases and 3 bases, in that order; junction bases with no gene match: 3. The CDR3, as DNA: TGTGCCAGCAGTTTAAACAGGGGGAACAATCAGCCCCAGCATTTT. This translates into CASSLNRGNNQPQHF.

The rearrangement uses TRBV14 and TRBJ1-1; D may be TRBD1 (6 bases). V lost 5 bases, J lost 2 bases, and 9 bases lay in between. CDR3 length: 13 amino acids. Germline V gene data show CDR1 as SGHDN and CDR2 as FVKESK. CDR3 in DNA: TGTGCCAGCAGCTGGACAGCTAACACTGAAGCTTTCTTT. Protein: CASSWTANTEAFF. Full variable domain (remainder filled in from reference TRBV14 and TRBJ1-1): EAGVTQFPSHSVIEKGQTVTLRCDPISGHDNLYWYRRVMGKEIKFLLHFVKESKQDESGMPNNRFLAERTGGTYSTLKVQPAELEDSGVYFCASSWTANTEAFFGQGTRLTVV.

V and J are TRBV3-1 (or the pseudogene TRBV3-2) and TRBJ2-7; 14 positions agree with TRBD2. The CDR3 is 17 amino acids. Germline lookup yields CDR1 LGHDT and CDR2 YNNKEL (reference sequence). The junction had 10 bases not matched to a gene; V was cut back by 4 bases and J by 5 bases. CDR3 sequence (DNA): TGTGCCAGCAGCCCACAAGTCGGGACTAGCGGGAGTAACGAGCAGTACTTC. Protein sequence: CASSPQVGTSGSNEQYF.

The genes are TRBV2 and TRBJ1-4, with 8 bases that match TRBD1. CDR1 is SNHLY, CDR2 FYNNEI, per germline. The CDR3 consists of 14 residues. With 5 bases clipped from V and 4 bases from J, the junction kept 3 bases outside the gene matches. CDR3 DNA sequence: TGTGCCAGCAGTCGGACAGGGCTTAATGAAAAACTGTTTTTT. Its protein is CASSRTGLNEKLFF.

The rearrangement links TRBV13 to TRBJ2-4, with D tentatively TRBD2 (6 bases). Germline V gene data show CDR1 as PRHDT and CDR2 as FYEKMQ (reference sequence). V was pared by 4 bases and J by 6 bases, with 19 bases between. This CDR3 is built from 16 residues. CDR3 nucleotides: TGTGCCAGCAGCTCGGAGGTAGGGCGGGGTGGAAACATTCAGTACTTC. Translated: CASSSEVGRGGNIQYF. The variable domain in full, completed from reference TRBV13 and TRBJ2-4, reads AAGVIQSPRHLIKEKRETATLKCYPIPRHDTVYWYQQGPGQDPQFLISFYEKMQSDKGSIPDRFSAQQFSDYHSELNMSSLELGDSALYFCASSSEVGRGGNIQYFGAGTRLSVL.

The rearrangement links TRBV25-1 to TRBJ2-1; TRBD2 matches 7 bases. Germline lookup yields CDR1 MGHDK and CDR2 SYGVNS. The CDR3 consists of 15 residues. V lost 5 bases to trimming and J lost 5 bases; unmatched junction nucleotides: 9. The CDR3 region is CASSYTGGNHNEQFF. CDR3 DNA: TGTGCCAGCAGTTATACGGGAGGAAACCACAATGAGCAGTTCTTC. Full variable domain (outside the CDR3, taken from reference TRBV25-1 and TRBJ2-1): EADIYQTPRYLVIGTGKKITLECSQTMGHDKMYWYQQDPGMELHLIHYSYGVNSTEKGDLSSESTVSRIRTEHFPLTLESARPSHTSQYLCASSYTGGNHNEQFFGPGTRLTVL.

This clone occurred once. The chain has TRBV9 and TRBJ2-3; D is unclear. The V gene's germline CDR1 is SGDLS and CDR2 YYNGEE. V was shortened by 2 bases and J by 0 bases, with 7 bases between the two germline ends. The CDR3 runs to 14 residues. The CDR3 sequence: CASSVYYSTDTQYF. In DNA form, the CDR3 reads TGTGCCAGCAGCGTTTACTACAGCACAGATACGCAGTATTTT.

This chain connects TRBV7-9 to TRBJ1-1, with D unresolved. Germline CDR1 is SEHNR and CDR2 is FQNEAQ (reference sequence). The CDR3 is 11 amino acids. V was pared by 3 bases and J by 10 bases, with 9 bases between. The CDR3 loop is CASSLRAGAFF. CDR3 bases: TGTGCCAGCAGCTTGAGGGCCGGAGCTTTCTTT.

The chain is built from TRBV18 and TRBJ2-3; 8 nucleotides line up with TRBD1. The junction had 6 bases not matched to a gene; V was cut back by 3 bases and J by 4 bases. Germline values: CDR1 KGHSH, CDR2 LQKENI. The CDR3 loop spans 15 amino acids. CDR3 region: CASSPGTGLPDTQYF. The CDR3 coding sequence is TGTGCCAGCTCACCCGGGACAGGTCTGCCAGATACGCAGTATTTT.

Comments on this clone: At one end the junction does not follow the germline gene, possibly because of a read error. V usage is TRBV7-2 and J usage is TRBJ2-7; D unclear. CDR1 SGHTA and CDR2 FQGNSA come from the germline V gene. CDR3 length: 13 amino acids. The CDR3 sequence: CASSLDERPLMNF. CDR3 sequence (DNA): TGTGCCAGCAGCTTAGATGAGCGACCGCTGATGAACTTC.

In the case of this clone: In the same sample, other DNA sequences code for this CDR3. The CDR3 sequence is CASSLQGNQPQHF. CDR3 in DNA: TGTGCCAGCAGCCTACAGGGCAATCAGCCCCAGCATTTT. This rearrangement joins TRBV7-2 to TRBJ1-5, with a possible D match to TRBD1 (5 bases). The V end was cut by 5 bases, the J end by 2 bases, with 7 bases between. From germline, CDR1 is SGHTA and CDR2 FQGNSA. This CDR3 contains 13 residues.

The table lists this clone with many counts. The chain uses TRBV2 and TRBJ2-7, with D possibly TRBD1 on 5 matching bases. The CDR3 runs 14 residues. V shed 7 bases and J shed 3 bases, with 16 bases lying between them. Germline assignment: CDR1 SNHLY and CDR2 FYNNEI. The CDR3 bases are TGTGCCAGCAAACCTACAGGATCCTTCTACGAGCAGTACTTC. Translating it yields CASKPTGSFYEQYF.

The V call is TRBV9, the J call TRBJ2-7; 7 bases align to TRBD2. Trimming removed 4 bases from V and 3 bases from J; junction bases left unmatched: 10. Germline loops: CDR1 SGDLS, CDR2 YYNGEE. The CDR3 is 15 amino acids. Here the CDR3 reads CASSPVAGADYEQYF. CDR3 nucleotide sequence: TGTGCCAGCAGCCCCGTGGCGGGAGCGGACTACGAGCAGTACTTC.